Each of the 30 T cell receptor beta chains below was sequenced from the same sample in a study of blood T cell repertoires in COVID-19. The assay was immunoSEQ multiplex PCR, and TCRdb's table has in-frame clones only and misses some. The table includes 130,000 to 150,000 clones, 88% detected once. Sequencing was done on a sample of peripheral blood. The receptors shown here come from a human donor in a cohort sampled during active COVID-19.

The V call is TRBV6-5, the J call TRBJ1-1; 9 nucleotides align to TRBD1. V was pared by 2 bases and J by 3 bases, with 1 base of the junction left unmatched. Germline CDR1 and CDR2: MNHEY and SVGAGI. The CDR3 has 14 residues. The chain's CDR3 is CASSYGDRDTEAFF. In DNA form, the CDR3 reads TGTGCCAGCAGTTACGGGGACAGGGACACTGAAGCTTTCTTT.

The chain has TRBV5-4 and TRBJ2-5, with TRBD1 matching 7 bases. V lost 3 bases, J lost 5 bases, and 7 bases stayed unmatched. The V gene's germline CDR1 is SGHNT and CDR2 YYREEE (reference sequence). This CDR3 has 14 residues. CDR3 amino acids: CASSSGGSFETQYF. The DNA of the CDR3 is TGTGCCAGCAGCTCAGGGGGTAGCTTCGAGACCCAGTACTTC.

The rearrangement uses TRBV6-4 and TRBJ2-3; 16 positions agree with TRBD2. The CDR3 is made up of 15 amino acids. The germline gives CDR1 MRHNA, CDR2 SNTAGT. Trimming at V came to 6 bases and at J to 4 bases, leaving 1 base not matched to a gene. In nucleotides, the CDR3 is TGTGCCAGCAGAGGGACTAGCGGGAGGGCAGATACGCAGTATTTT. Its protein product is CASRGTSGRADTQYF.

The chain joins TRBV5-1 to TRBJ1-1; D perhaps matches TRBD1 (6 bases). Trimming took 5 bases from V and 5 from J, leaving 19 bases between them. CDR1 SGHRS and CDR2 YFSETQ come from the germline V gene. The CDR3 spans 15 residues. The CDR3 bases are TGCGCCAGCAGTACAGGGCTGAGTCGATGGACTGAAGCTTTCTTT. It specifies CASSTGLSRWTEAFF.

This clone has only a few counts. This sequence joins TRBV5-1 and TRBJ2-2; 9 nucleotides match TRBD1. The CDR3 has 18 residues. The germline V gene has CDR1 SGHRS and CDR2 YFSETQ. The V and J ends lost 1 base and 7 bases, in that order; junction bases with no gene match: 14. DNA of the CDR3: TGCGCCAGCAGCTTGTCCCTCCAGACAGGGGGGTTCAACGGGGAGCTGTTTTTT. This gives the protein CASSLSLQTGGFNGELFF.

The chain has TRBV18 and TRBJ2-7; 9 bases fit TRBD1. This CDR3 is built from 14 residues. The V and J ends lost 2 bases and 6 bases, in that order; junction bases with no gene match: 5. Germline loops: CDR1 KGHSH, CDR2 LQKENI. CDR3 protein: CASSPGTGSVEQYF. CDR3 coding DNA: TGTGCCAGCTCACCAGGGACAGGGTCGGTCGAGCAGTACTTC.

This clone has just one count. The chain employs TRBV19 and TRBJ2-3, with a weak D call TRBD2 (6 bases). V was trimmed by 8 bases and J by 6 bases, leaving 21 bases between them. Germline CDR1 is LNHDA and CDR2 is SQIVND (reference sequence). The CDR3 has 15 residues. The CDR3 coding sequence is TGTGCCAGTGACGGAGGGAGAGCACGGTCGGATACGCAGTATTTT. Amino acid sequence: CASDGGRARSDTQYF.

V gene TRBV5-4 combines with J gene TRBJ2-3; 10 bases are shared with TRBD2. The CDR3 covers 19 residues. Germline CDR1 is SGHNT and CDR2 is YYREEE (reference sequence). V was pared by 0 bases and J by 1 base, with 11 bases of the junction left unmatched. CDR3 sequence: CASSLAPAGGVYGTDTQYF. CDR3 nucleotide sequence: TGTGCCAGCAGCTTGGCGCCAGCGGGGGGGGTTTATGGCACAGATACGCAGTATTTT.

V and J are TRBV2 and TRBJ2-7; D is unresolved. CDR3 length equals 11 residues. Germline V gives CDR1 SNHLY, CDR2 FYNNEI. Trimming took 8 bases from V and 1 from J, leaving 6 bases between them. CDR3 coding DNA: TGTGCCAGCGCAGTGTCCTACGAGCAGTACTTC. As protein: CASAVSYEQYF. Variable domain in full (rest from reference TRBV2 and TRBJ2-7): EPEVTQTPSHQVTQMGQEVILRCVPISNHLYFYWYRQILGQKVEFLVSFYNNEISEKSEIFDDQFSVERPDGSNFTLKIRSTKLEDSAMYFCASAVSYEQYFGPGTRLTVT.

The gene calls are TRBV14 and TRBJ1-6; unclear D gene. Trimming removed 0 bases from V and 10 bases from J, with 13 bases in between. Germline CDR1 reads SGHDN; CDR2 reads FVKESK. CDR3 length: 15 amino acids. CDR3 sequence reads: CASSQDGVFNSPLHF. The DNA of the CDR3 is TGTGCCAGCAGCCAAGACGGGGTTTTTAACTCACCCCTCCACTTT.

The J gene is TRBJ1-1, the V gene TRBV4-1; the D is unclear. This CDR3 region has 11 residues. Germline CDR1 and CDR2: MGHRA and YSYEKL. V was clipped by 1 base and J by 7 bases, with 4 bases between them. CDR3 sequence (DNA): TGCGCCAGCAGCCAAGGACTTGAAGCTTTCTTT. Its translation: CASSQGLEAFF.

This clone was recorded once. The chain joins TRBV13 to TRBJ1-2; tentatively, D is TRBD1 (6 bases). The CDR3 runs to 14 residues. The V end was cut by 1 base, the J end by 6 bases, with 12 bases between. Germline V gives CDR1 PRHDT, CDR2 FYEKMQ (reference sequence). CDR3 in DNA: TGTGCCAGCAGCTTAGATGGGGGCGCACATGGCTACACCTTC. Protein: CASSLDGGAHGYTF.

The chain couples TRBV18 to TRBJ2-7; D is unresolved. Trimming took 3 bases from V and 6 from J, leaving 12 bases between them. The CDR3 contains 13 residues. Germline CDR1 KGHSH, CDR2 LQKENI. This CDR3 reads CASSPPGGAEQYF. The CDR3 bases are TGTGCCAGCTCACCCCCTGGCGGCGCCGAGCAGTACTTC.

The CDR3 reads CASSPRYNEQFF. DNA for the CDR3: TGTGCCAGCAGCCCCCGTTACAATGAGCAGTTCTTC. The chain combines TRBV6-6 with TRBJ2-1; D is uncertain. V dropped 6 bases and J dropped 4 bases, with 7 bases sitting between them. The CDR3 covers 12 residues. Germline CDR1 is MNHNY and CDR2 is SVGAGI (reference sequence).

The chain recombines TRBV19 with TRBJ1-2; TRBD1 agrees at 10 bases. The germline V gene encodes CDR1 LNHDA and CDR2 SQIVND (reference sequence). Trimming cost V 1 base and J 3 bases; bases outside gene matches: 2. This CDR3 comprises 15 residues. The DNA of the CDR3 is TGTGCCAGTAGTATAGGGGACAGGGGCTACTATGGCTACACCTTC. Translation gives CASSIGDRGYYGYTF.

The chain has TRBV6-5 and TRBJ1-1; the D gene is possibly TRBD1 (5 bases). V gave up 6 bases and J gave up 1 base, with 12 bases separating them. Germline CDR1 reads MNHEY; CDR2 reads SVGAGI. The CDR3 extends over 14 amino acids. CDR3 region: CASRSGVANTEAFF. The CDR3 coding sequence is TGTGCCAGCAGGTCGGGGGTCGCGAACACTGAAGCTTTCTTT.

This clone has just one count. The CDR3 sequence is CASITLDGMTDNEQFF. The CDR3 DNA reads TGTGCCAGCATTACCCTGGATGGCATGACAGACAATGAGCAGTTCTTC. This chain joins TRBV12-1 and TRBJ2-1; the listed D gene, TRBD1, was not tested against the DNA. TRBV12-1 is noted as a pseudogene. The CDR3 runs to 16 residues.

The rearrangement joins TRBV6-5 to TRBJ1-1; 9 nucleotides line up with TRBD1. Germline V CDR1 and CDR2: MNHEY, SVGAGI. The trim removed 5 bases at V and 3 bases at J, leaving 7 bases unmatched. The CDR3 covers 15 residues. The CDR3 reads CASSRDREADTEAFF. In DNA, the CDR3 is TGTGCCAGCAGTAGGGACAGGGAGGCAGACACTGAAGCTTTCTTT.

CDR3 amino acids: CASSRGGAGTGFGGQFF. The DNA of the CDR3 is TGCGCCAGCAGCCGAGGTGGAGCCGGGACAGGGTTCGGAGGGCAGTTCTTC. The rearrangement joins TRBV5-1 to TRBJ2-1; 9 nucleotides line up with TRBD1. This CDR3 is built from 17 residues. Germline trimming cut 4 bases from V and 12 bases from J; bases unmatched to any gene: 20. Germline V gene sequence: CDR1 SGHRS, CDR2 YFSETQ. The variable domain in full, with the rest retrieved from reference TRBV5-1 and TRBJ2-1, is KAGVTQTPRYLIKTRGQQVTLSCSPISGHRSVSWYQQTPGQGLQFLFEYFSETQRNKGNFPGRFSGRQFSNSRSEMNVSTLELGDSALYLCASSRGGAGTGFGGQFFGPGTRLTVL.

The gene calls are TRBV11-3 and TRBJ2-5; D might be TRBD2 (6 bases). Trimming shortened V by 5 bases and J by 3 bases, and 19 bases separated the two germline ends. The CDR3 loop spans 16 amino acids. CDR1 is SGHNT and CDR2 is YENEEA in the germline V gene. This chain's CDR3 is CASSQGEVSAEETQYF. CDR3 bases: TGTGCCAGCAGCCAAGGGGAGGTTTCAGCCGAAGAGACCCAGTACTTC.

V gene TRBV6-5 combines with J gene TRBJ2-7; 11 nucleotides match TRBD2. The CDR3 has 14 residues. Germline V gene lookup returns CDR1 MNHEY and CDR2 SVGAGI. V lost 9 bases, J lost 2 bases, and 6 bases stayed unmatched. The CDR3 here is CASRLAGGTYEQYF. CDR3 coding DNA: TGTGCCAGTCGCCTAGCGGGAGGAACCTACGAGCAGTACTTC.

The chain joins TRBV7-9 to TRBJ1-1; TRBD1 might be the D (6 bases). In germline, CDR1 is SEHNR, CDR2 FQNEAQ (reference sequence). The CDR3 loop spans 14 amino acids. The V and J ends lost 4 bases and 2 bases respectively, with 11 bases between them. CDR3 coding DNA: TGTGCCAGCAGCTCAGGACAGCTCAACACTGAAGCTTTCTTT. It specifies CASSSGQLNTEAFF.

CDR3 nucleotide sequence: TGTGCCAGCAGCCAAGGTCCAGCGGGGGGGCCTGGAGTGGAGCAAGAGACCCAGTACTTC. It specifies CASSQGPAGGPGVEQETQYF. V usage is TRBV3-1 (or the pseudogene TRBV3-2) and J usage is TRBJ2-5, with 10 positions matching TRBD2. The CDR3 has 20 amino acids. Per the germline V gene, CDR1 is LGHDT and CDR2 is YNNKEL (reference sequence). V trimming: 1 base; J trimming: 2 bases; junction bases outside the gene matches: 16.

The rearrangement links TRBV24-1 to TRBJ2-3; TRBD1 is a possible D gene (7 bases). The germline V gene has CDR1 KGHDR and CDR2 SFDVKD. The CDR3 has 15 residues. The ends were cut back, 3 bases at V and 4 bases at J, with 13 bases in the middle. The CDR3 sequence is CATSDPDREADTQYF. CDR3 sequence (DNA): TGTGCCACCAGTGATCCCGACAGGGAGGCAGATACGCAGTATTTT.

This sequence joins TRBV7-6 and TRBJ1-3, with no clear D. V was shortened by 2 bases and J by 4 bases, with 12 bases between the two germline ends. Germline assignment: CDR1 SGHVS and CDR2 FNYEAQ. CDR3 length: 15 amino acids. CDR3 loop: CASSLSMAAGNTIYF. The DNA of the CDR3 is TGTGCCAGCAGCTTAAGTATGGCGGCAGGAAACACCATATATTTT.

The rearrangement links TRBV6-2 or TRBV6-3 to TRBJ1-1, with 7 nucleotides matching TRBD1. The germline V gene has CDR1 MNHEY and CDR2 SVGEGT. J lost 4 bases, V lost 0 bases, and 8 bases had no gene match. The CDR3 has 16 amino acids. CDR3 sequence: CASSYSDTGVGTEAFF. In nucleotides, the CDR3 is TGTGCCAGCAGTTACTCGGATACAGGGGTGGGCACTGAAGCTTTCTTT.

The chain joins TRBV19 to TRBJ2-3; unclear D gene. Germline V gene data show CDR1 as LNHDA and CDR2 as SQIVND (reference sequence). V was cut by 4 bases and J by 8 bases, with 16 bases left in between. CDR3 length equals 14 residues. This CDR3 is CASSTSRGDVTQYF. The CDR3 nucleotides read TGTGCCAGTAGTACGTCACGCGGCGACGTTACGCAGTATTTT.

DNA of the CDR3: TGCGCCAGCAGCCCGGACTTTGCCAAAAACATTCAGTACTTC. Protein sequence: CASSPDFAKNIQYF. This chain links TRBV5-1 with TRBJ2-4, with a possible D match to TRBD2 (5 bases). Germline assignment: CDR1 SGHRS and CDR2 YFSETQ. There are 14 residues in the CDR3. Trimming removed 4 bases at V and 1 base at J, with 9 bases between.

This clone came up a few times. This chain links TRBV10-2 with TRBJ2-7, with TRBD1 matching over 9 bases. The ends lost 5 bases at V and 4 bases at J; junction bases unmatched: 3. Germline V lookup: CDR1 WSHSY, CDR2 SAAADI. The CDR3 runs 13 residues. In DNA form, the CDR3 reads TGCGCCAGCAGTTCTGACAGGGGGTACGAGCAGTACTTC. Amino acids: CASSSDRGYEQYF.

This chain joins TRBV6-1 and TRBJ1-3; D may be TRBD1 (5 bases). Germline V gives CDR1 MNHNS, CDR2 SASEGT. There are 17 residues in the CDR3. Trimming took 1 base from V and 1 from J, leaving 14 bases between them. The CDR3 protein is CASSEVAGLVSGNTIYF. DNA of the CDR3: TGTGCCAGCAGTGAAGTCGCAGGGCTGGTATCTGGAAACACCATATATTTT.